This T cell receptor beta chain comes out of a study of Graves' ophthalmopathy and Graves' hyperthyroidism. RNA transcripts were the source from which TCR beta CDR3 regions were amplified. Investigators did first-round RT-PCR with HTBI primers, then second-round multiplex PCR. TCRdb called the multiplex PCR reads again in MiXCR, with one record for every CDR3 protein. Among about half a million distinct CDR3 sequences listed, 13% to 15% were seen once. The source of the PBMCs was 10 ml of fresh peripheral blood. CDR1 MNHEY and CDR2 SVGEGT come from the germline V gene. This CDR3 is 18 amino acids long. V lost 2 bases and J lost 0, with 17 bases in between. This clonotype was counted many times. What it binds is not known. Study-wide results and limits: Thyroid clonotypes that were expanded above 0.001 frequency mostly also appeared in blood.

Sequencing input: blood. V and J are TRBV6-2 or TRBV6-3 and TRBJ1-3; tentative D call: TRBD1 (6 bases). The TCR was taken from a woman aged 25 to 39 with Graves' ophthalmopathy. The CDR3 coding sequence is TGTGCCAGCAGTTACGATTCTCGAGGACAGAGCTCTGGAAACACCATATATTTT. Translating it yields CASSYDSRGQSSGNTIYF.